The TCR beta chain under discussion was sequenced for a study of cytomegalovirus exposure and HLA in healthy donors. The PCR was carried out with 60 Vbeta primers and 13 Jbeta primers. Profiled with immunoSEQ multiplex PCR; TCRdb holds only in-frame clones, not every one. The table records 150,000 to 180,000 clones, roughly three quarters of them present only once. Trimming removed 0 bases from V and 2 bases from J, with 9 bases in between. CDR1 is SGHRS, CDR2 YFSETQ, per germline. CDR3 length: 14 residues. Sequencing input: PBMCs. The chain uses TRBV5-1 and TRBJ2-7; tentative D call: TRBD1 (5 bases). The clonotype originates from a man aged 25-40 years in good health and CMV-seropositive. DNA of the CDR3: TGCGCCAGCAGCTTGGTTTCAGGGACCTACGAGCAGTACTTC. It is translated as CASSLVSGTYEQYF.